This paragraph reports one T cell receptor (beta chain). Its antigen target is currently unknown. No much larger clone is present one base from it, and per-base qualities are unavailable. The treatment or condition label for this specimen denotes: in vitro stimulation with specific CMV peptide epitopes to enrich CMV-specific T cells. CDR1 and CDR2 (MGHRA, YSYEKL) derive from the germline V gene. Spanning cysteine to phenylalanine, the CDR3 consists of 15 amino acids. The retained sequence is limited to the CDR3, 45 bases, with the frame set at the first base. Trimming at the junction amounts to 1 base on V and 1 base on J, and the germline ends lie 9 bases apart. This entry comes from a study of T cell repertoires in cytomegalovirus infection (dated by TCRdb to about 2019). Looking at the study overall: Recently identified HLA-C-restricted CMV epitopes, whose presentation resists viral immunomodulation, were targeted by peptide stimulations together with well-studied HLA-B-restricted epitopes. Donor HLA type was relevant to the analysis, because carriage of CMV infection together with the matching HLA type was indicated by public TCR beta signatures.

The instrument given in TCRdb is Illumina HiSeq 1500. TCRdb reran the public reads through fastp at Q25 and MiXCR, keeping productive beta chains. Entries are consolidated by CDR3 protein sequence, retaining the most common genes and DNA. The sample data list about 270,000 distinct CDR3 sequences, and approximately 22% of these were observed just once. The top ten hold approximately 19% of the sample. The study at large found these results: In both this cohort and an independent approximately 400-donor cohort, the cumulative frequency of public TCR beta family members distinguished carriers of CMV infection plus the relevant HLA type. The ex vivo response was dominated by HLA-C-restricted CMV-specific TCR beta clonotypes, which also provided the single most frequent clonotype in two of eight donors.

This clonotype was sampled from a human donor in good health (CMV status not recorded). Some clones in this sample may be carry-over from other donors' samples. The specimen comprised cultured PBMCs, sampled from culture after CMV antigen stimulation. The receptor chain draws on TRBV4-1 and TRBJ2-3; no confident D gene assignment can be made. The CDR3 amino acid sequence is: CASSQGSFGTDTQYF. The DNA is TGCGCCAGCAGCCAAGGGTCTTTCGGCACAGATACGCAGTATTTT.